Below, 26 T cell receptor beta chains from the same sample are listed, as sequenced in a study of T cells after yellow fever vaccination. TCRdb analysed the 5' RACE reads with MiXCR anew, one entry per CDR3 protein. The data contain 60,000 to 85,000 distinct CDR3 sequences, around 6.9% of them seen just once; the ten biggest clones take up 35% to 45%. The source was CD8+ T cells sorted from PBMCs, collected 5 to 6 days after the first yellow fever vaccination. These receptor sequences come from a man younger than 35 who received the YFV17D yellow fever vaccine.

In its sample, this clonotype was seen many times. The chain is built from TRBV7-2 and TRBJ2-1, with D perhaps matching TRBD1 (5 bases). Germline CDR1 SGHTA, CDR2 FQGNSA. Trimming shortened V by 5 bases and J by 9 bases, and 11 bases separated the two germline ends. The CDR3 has 12 amino acids. CDR3 DNA sequence: TGTGCCAGCAGCCCTAAGGGGCGTGAGCAGTTCTTC. It is translated as CASSPKGREQFF.

This clonotype was seen many times. The chain joins TRBV25-1 to TRBJ2-7; D is uncertain. The CDR3 spans 12 residues. V gave up 1 base and J gave up 4 bases, with 5 bases separating them. The germline V gene encodes CDR1 MGHDK and CDR2 SYGVNS. The DNA for the CDR3 is TGTGCCAGCAGTGAATCCCAGTACGAGCAGTACTTC. Protein sequence: CASSESQYEQYF.

This clonotype came up a few times. This chain joins TRBV12-5 and TRBJ2-7; D is ambiguous. The V gene's germline CDR1 is LGHNT and CDR2 FRNRAP. The CDR3 length is 15 residues. The V and J ends lost 7 bases and 3 bases respectively, with 19 bases between them. CDR3 DNA sequence: TGTGCTAGTGCTAATGAAATGGACGGTTACTACGAGCAGTACTTC. It translates to CASANEMDGYYEQYF.

This clonotype was seen only a few times. V gene TRBV7-6 combines with J gene TRBJ2-3, with 7 bases lining up with TRBD1. V lost 7 bases, J lost 10 bases, and 11 bases stayed unmatched. CDR1 and CDR2 (germline): SGHVS, FNYEAQ. The CDR3 is 13 amino acids. CDR3 sequence (DNA): TGTGCCAGCACCCCCCGACAGGGTACAGCGCAGTATTTT. Protein: CASTPRQGTAQYF.

The genes are TRBV7-9 and TRBJ2-7; 9 nucleotides align to TRBD1. Trimming took 5 bases from V and 5 from J; bases not matched to a gene: 13. Germline V gives CDR1 SEHNR, CDR2 FQNEAQ (reference sequence). The CDR3 sequence is 16 residues long. DNA for the CDR3: TGTGCCAGCAGCATAACGCCGGGACAGGGAGTCAACGAGCAGTACTTC. Residues: CASSITPGQGVNEQYF.

This clonotype was counted ten times or more. The CDR3 sequence is CASSLAPDRNEQFF. The CDR3 DNA is TGCGCCAGCAGCTTGGCTCCGGACAGGAATGAGCAGTTCTTC. This chain joins TRBV5-1 and TRBJ2-1; 7 bases map to TRBD1. CDR1 and CDR2 from the germline V gene are SGHRS and YFSETQ. The CDR3 runs 14 residues. Trimming cost V 0 bases and J 7 bases; bases outside gene matches: 4.

This chain joins TRBV7-3 and TRBJ2-7, with D unresolved. This CDR3 is 15 amino acids long. The V gene lost 5 bases and the J gene lost 6 bases, with 20 bases spanning the gap. Germline V gene sequence: CDR1 SGHTA, CDR2 FQGTGA. The CDR3, as DNA: TGTGCCAGCAGCCAAAACCCGACACGGAGTGGCGAGCAGTACTTC. It translates to CASSQNPTRSGEQYF.

The V call is TRBV4-2, the J call TRBJ2-5; 16 nucleotides agree with TRBD2. The V gene's germline CDR1 is LGHNA and CDR2 YNFKEQ. The CDR3 totals 19 residues. Trimming removed 2 bases from V and 0 bases from J; junction bases left unmatched: 6. CDR3 region: CASSQNPGLAGGYQETQYF. CDR3 DNA: TGTGCCAGCAGCCAAAACCCGGGACTAGCGGGGGGGTACCAAGAGACCCAGTACTTC.

Only a few counts were recorded for this clonotype. The V and J genes are TRBV12-3 or TRBV12-4 and TRBJ1-3; D ambiguous. This CDR3 spans 13 amino acids. The germline V and J ends were trimmed by 3 bases and 8 bases, with 11 bases remaining between them. CDR3 region: CASSFSGGDTIYF. The CDR3 nucleotides are TGTGCCAGCAGTTTTTCCGGCGGGGACACCATATATTTT.

This clonotype was observed at least ten times. This sequence joins TRBV12-3 or TRBV12-4 and TRBJ2-1; 14 bases map to TRBD2. Trimming took 5 bases from V and 7 from J; bases not matched to a gene: 7. This CDR3 has 16 residues. The CDR3 nucleotides read TGTGCCAGCAGTCGGCGGACTAGCGGGGGGATGAATGAGCAGTTCTTC. It yields the protein CASSRRTSGGMNEQFF.

This rearrangement joins TRBV5-1 to TRBJ1-6; a weak D match, TRBD1 (6 bases). Germline V gives CDR1 SGHRS, CDR2 YFSETQ. Trimming removed 0 bases from V and 7 bases from J, with 11 bases in between. The CDR3 covers 15 residues. This CDR3 reads CASSLGGAENSPLHF. The CDR3 bases are TGCGCCAGCAGCTTGGGGGGGGCAGAAAATTCACCCCTCCACTTT.

This clonotype was detected a few times. This CDR3 reads CASSPAPSGVYNEQFF. The CDR3 DNA reads TGTGCCAGCAGTCCGGCACCTAGCGGGGTCTACAATGAGCAGTTCTTC. V is TRBV6-1 and J is TRBJ2-1; 9 bases align to TRBD2. The trim removed 5 bases at V and 3 bases at J, leaving 8 bases unmatched. CDR3 length: 16 residues. The germline gives CDR1 MNHNS, CDR2 SASEGT.

This clonotype was detected many times. The CDR3 region is CATTMGGIQYF. The CDR3 DNA reads as TGTGCCACCACGATGGGGGGCATTCAGTACTTC. The rearrangement uses TRBV25-1 and TRBJ2-4; the D gene is possibly TRBD2 (6 bases). Trimming left V 10 bases short and J 9 bases short, with 13 bases between. The CDR3 is 11 residues long. Germline assignment: CDR1 MGHDK and CDR2 SYGVNS.

This clonotype was seen a few times. This chain connects TRBV5-5 to TRBJ2-1; possible D gene TRBD2, 6 bases. Germline V gives CDR1 SGHKS, CDR2 YYEKEE (reference sequence). V shed 0 bases and J shed 5 bases, with 6 bases lying between them. The CDR3 has 13 residues. The CDR3 protein is CASSLASDNEQFF. The CDR3 DNA is TGTGCCAGCAGCTTGGCTAGCGACAATGAGCAGTTCTTC.

V is TRBV6-5 and J is TRBJ1-2, with D uncertain. V lost 7 bases to trimming and J lost 2 bases, with 17 bases between them. Per the germline V gene, CDR1 is MNHEY and CDR2 is SVGAGI. CDR3 length: 15 residues. The CDR3 loop is CASTYTRTENYGYTF. The CDR3, as DNA: TGTGCCAGCACCTACACACGTACAGAAAACTATGGCTACACCTTC.

This clonotype showed up just a few times. The rearrangement uses TRBV20-1 and TRBJ2-1, with 9 positions matching TRBD1. CDR1 is DFQATT and CDR2 is SNEGSKA in the germline V gene (reference sequence). This CDR3 region has 15 residues. The junction had 6 bases not matched to a gene; V was cut back by 3 bases and J by 3 bases. The CDR3 region has the DNA TGCAGTGCTAGCGACGGGGGACAGGGCTACAATGAGCAGTTCTTC. It specifies CSASDGGQGYNEQFF.

The table lists this clonotype with many counts. V is TRBV7-9 and J is TRBJ2-1, with TRBD1 matching over 9 bases. Looked up from germline, CDR1 is SEHNR and CDR2 is FQNEAQ (reference sequence). The CDR3 sequence is 13 residues long. The trim removed 6 bases at V and 9 bases at J, leaving 6 bases unmatched. For the CDR3, the DNA is TGTGCCAGCAGGCGGACAGGGGTCGGTGAGCAGTTCTTC. Encoded protein: CASRRTGVGEQFF.

This clonotype showed up just a few times. The chain joins TRBV4-1 to TRBJ2-1, with 12 bases aligning to TRBD2. The germline gives CDR1 MGHRA, CDR2 YSYEKL. The CDR3 is 18 residues long. The ends lost 1 base at V and 3 bases at J; junction bases unmatched: 7. The CDR3 bases are TGCGCCAGCAGCCAAGGTCCTAGCGGGGGGGCTTTCTACAATGAGCAGTTCTTC. As protein: CASSQGPSGGAFYNEQFF.

Ten or more counts support this clonotype. This chain joins TRBV6-2 or TRBV6-3 and TRBJ1-5; no reliable D call. The ends were cut back, 1 base at V and 4 bases at J, with 11 bases in the middle. This CDR3 is built from 15 residues. The V gene's germline CDR1 is MNHEY and CDR2 SVGEGT. CDR3 bases: TGTGCCAGCAGTTACTTTTCAGAAGCTAATCAGCCCCAGCATTTT. Translated, it gives CASSYFSEANQPQHF.

The chain carries TRBV7-2 and TRBJ2-5; D is unclear. Per the germline V gene, CDR1 is SGHTA and CDR2 is FQGNSA. Trimming took 5 bases from V and 10 from J, leaving 17 bases between them. There are 13 residues in the CDR3. This chain's CDR3 is CASSPPPVWDQYF. The CDR3 coding sequence is TGTGCCAGCAGCCCTCCTCCTGTATGGGACCAGTACTTC. Full variable domain (rest looked up from reference TRBV7-2 and TRBJ2-5): GAGVSQSPSNKVTEKGKDVELRCDPISGHTALYWYRQSLGQGLEFLIYFQGNSAPDKSGLPSDRFSAERTGGSVSTLTIQRTQQEDSAVYLCASSPPPVWDQYFGPGTRLLVL.

The V and J genes are TRBV4-3 and TRBJ2-2, with 8 bases identical to TRBD1. This CDR3 region has 17 residues. CDR1 and CDR2 (germline): LGHNA, YSLEER. The ends lost 0 bases at V and 8 bases at J; junction bases unmatched: 11. The CDR3 DNA sequence: TGCGCCAGCAGCCAAGATCTAGCAGGGGGCAAATCGGGGGAGCTGTTTTTT. It translates to CASSQDLAGGKSGELFF.

This clonotype was seen only a few times. J is TRBJ2-7 and V is TRBV4-1, with D tentatively TRBD1 or TRBD2 (5 bases each). The germline gives CDR1 MGHRA, CDR2 YSYEKL. Trimming took 1 base from V and 3 from J, leaving 16 bases between them. The CDR3 loop spans 16 amino acids. The CDR3 coding sequence is TGCGCCAGCAGCCAAGTTACCGGGGCGAAGTACTACGAGCAGTACTTC. Translation gives CASSQVTGAKYYEQYF.

The chain combines TRBV7-2 with TRBJ2-1; D ambiguous. Trimming cost V 1 base and J 0 bases, with 10 bases left between them. The germline CDR1 and CDR2 sequences are SGHTA and FQGNSA. The CDR3 loop spans 16 amino acids. This CDR3 reads CASSLEYGTSYNEQFF. In nucleotides, the CDR3 is TGTGCCAGCAGCTTAGAGTACGGAACCTCCTACAATGAGCAGTTCTTC.

In its sample, this clonotype was seen a few times. J is TRBJ2-7 and V is TRBV11-2; TRBD2 is a possible D gene (5 bases). The ends were cut back, 0 bases at V and 0 bases at J, with 15 bases in the middle. CDR3 size: 17 residues. Germline V CDR1 and CDR2: SGHAT, FQNNGV. The CDR3 region is CASSLDIWNEGSYEQYF. The CDR3 bases are TGTGCCAGCAGCTTAGATATATGGAATGAGGGCTCCTACGAGCAGTACTTC.

The chain recombines TRBV12-3 or TRBV12-4 with TRBJ2-1; D is possibly TRBD1 (5 bases). This CDR3 spans 15 amino acids. With 2 bases removed from V and 6 bases from J, the gap between germline ends came to 14 bases. The DNA for the CDR3 is TGTGCCAGCAGTTTAACAGGAGCCGCCGGCAATGAGCAGTTCTTC. Amino acid sequence: CASSLTGAAGNEQFF.

This clonotype occurred a few times. The V and J genes are TRBV10-2 and TRBJ2-3; 10 bases match TRBD2. Losses at the gene ends were 2 bases for V and 4 bases for J; bases not matched to a gene: 3. Germline assignment: CDR1 WSHSY and CDR2 SAAADI. The CDR3 runs 15 residues. CDR3 sequence: CASSEGTSVADTQYF. The CDR3 nucleotides read TGCGCCAGCAGTGAGGGGACTAGCGTTGCAGATACGCAGTATTTT.